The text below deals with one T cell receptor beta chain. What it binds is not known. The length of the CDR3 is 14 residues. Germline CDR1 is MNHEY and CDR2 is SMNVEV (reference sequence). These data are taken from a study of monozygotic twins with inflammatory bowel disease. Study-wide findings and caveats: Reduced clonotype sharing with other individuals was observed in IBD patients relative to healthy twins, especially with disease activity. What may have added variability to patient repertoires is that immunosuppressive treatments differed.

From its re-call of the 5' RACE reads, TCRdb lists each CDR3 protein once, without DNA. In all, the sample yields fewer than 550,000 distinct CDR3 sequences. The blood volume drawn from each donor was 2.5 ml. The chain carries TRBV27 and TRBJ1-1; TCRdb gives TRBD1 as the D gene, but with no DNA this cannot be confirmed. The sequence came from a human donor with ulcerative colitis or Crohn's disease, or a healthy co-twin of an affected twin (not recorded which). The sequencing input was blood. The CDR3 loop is CASSSHRGHTEAFF.